A single sample is the source of the 6 T cell receptor beta chains below, sequenced in a study of blood T cells in healthy people across ages. A second PCR, run for roughly 7 to 12 cycles, used a sample-barcoded 5' primer plus a J-beta primer mix. TCRdb called the 5' RACE reads again in MiXCR, with one record for every CDR3 protein. The sample includes roughly 1.6 million distinct CDR3 sequences, approximately 32% of them seen just once. Material for sequencing was blood. These receptors originate from a woman in her twenties or thirties in good health.

This clonotype was detected many times. The rearrangement uses TRBV20-1 and TRBJ2-7, with TRBD1 matching 7 bases. Germline V gives CDR1 DFQATT, CDR2 SNEGSKA (reference sequence). The CDR3 is 13 amino acids. With 7 bases clipped from V and 5 bases from J, the junction kept 11 bases outside the gene matches. The chain's CDR3 is CSVPGQRPHEQYF. The CDR3 nucleotides are TGCAGTGTCCCGGGACAGCGGCCCCACGAGCAGTACTTC.

The V gene is TRBV12-3 or TRBV12-4, the J gene TRBJ2-2; 10 positions agree with TRBD1. V shed 5 bases and J 6 bases; nucleotides not matched to a gene: 9. This CDR3 comprises 16 residues. The CDR3 DNA is TGTGCCAGCAGTGACAGGGGGCCTCTTGAATCCGGGGAGCTGTTTTTT. Amino acids: CASSDRGPLESGELFF.

To note about this clonotype: One end of the junction varies from germline; a read error may be responsible. The V call is TRBV7-9, the J call TRBJ2-1; no clear D. Germline values: CDR1 SEHNR, CDR2 FQNEAQ (reference sequence). The CDR3 consists of 11 residues. The CDR3 DNA reads TGTGCCGGCAGCTTGGGTTACGAGCAGTTCTTC. It specifies CAGSLGYEQFF.

The chain couples TRBV10-2 to TRBJ2-1, with a tentative D call TRBD2 (5 bases). Germline CDR1 is WSHSY and CDR2 is SAAADI. The CDR3 totals 17 residues. V gave up 6 bases and J gave up 4 bases, with 22 bases separating them. CDR3 amino acids: CASSPLTRVYVYNEQFF. The CDR3 DNA follows: TGCGCCAGCAGCCCACTCACTAGGGTTTACGTATACAATGAGCAGTTCTTC.

This clonotype was seen a handful of times. The chain has TRBV27 and TRBJ1-6, with 8 positions matching TRBD1. CDR1 is MNHEY and CDR2 is SMNVEV in the germline V gene (reference sequence). CDR3 length: 14 amino acids. The junction had 5 bases not matched to a gene; V was cut back by 4 bases and J by 9 bases. The CDR3 protein is CASSYRGFGSPLHF. The CDR3 nucleotides read TGTGCCAGCAGTTACAGGGGGTTTGGTTCACCCCTCCACTTT.

V gene TRBV7-3 combines with J gene TRBJ1-1, with TRBD1 as a possible D gene (5 bases). Germline loops: CDR1 SGHTA, CDR2 FQGTGA. V lost 5 bases, J lost 4 bases, and 14 bases lay in between. The CDR3 loop spans 14 amino acids. This CDR3 is CASSPQGVGTEAFF. In DNA form, the CDR3 reads TGTGCCAGCAGCCCCCAGGGTGTTGGCACTGAAGCTTTCTTT.